Given below is one T cell receptor (beta chain) in context. Its specificity is unknown. Per the germline V gene, CDR1 is LGHDT and CDR2 is YNNKEL (reference sequence). The CDR3 is 13 residues long. The V end lost 5 bases, the J end lost 5 bases, and 12 bases lay between the germline ends. TCRdb fed the reads into MiXCR, producing one record per CDR3 protein. The sample gives roughly 570,000 distinct CDR3 sequences, under 45% of which show up once; 48% is in the top ten. The data derive from a study of T cell repertoires in cytomegalovirus infection. Material: cultured PBMCs, obtained from culture after CMV antigen stimulation. The receptor was isolated from a human donor in good health (CMV status not recorded). Some clones in this sample may be carry-over from other donors' samples. The chain uses TRBV3-1 and TRBJ1-1; tentative D call: TRBD1 (6 bases). CDR3 DNA: TGTGCCAGCAGCGTCCACAGGGATACTGAAGCTTTCTTT. Its protein product is CASSVHRDTEAFF.